This paragraph covers one T cell receptor (beta chain) sequence. This CDR3 contains 14 residues. Trimming stripped 8 bases from V and 4 bases from J, with 14 bases between. The data stem from a study of identical twins. TCRdb reanalysed the 5' RACE reads using MiXCR and keeps one entry per CDR3 protein. Among about 890,000 distinct CDR3 sequences listed, roughly an eighth were seen once. This sample also appeared in a second study, on yellow fever vaccine responses in identical twins.

The receptor was derived from a woman aged 18-29 years in good health. What was sequenced was PBMCs. The chain couples TRBV12-3 or TRBV12-4 to TRBJ2-2; D perhaps matches TRBD1 (5 bases). CDR3 sequence (DNA): TGTGCCAGCGGTGGGCAGGGTGGCACCGGGGAGCTGTTTTTT. Encoded protein: CASGGQGGTGELFF.